The 18 T cell receptor beta chains in this list originate from one sample, sequenced in a study of blood T cell repertoires in COVID-19 (TCRdb year 2020). Library prep was done by the immunoSEQ multiplex PCR assay. The source is immuneACCESS, and TCRdb retained only in-frame sequences with V and J called. Part of the clones is not carried over; for the studies checked, unresolved V genes explain less than half of this, and the remainder is unexplained. This sample holds about 170,000 clones; 70% to 90% were observed only once. In total, the top ten clones hold roughly 1.1% of the sample. Sequencing input: peripheral blood. These receptors were obtained from a man aged 55 to 70 who had recovered from COVID-19.

This clone showed up just once. The chain has TRBV11-3 and TRBJ1-3; D is undetermined. The ends were cut back, 5 bases at V and 3 bases at J, with 5 bases in the middle. Germline V lookup: CDR1 SGHNT, CDR2 YENEEA. This CDR3 spans 12 amino acids. CDR3 sequence: CASSLNGNTIYF. The CDR3 nucleotides are TGTGCCAGCAGCCTTAATGGAAACACCATATATTTT. Using reference TRBV11-3 and TRBJ1-3 for the parts outside the CDR3, the full variable domain is EAGVVQSPRYKIIEKKQPVAFWCNPISGHNTLYWYLQNLGQGPELLIRYENEEAVDDSQLPKDRFSAERLKGVDSTLKIQPAELGDSAVYLCASSLNGNTIYFGEGSWLTVV.

The CDR3 spells CASGTGRGSYNSPLHF. The CDR3 DNA reads TGTGCCAGCGGAACAGGGCGGGGGTCCTATAATTCACCCCTCCACTTT. This chain uses TRBV27 with TRBJ1-6, with a possible D match to TRBD1 (6 bases). V was shortened by 8 bases and J by 1 base, with 15 bases between the two germline ends. The CDR3 contains 16 residues. Germline V gene sequence: CDR1 MNHEY, CDR2 SMNVEV (reference sequence).

V is TRBV16 and J is TRBJ1-2; 8 nucleotides align to TRBD1. V was pared by 0 bases and J by 7 bases, with 7 bases of the junction left unmatched. The CDR3 sequence is 15 residues long. CDR1 and CDR2 from the germline V gene are KGHSY and FQNENV. The CDR3 loop is CASSQSGQAMGGYTF. The CDR3 DNA sequence: TGTGCCAGCAGCCAATCGGGACAGGCGATGGGTGGCTACACCTTC.

The chain employs TRBV7-9 and TRBJ2-3; D possibly corresponds to TRBD2 (6 bases). CDR1 is SEHNR, CDR2 FQNEAQ, per germline (reference sequence). This CDR3 is built from 14 residues. The V end was cut by 3 bases, the J end by 2 bases, with 9 bases between. The CDR3 sequence is CASSFGSLTDTQYF. The CDR3 nucleotides are TGTGCCAGCAGCTTCGGGAGCCTCACAGATACGCAGTATTTT.

This clone came up once. This sequence joins TRBV27 and TRBJ1-1, with D perhaps matching TRBD1 (5 bases). The V gene's germline CDR1 is MNHEY and CDR2 SMNVEV (reference sequence). The V end lost 1 base, the J end lost 1 base, and 10 bases lay between the germline ends. The CDR3 contains 15 residues. CDR3 DNA sequence: TGTGCCAGCAGTTTATTTGGCAGGGCGAACACTGAAGCTTTCTTT. Its protein is CASSLFGRANTEAFF.

The chain combines TRBV5-6 with TRBJ2-4, with D perhaps TRBD1 (6 bases). With 1 base removed from V and 6 bases from J, the gap between germline ends came to 11 bases. Looked up from germline, CDR1 is SGHDT and CDR2 is YYEEEE. The CDR3 runs to 14 residues. CDR3 loop: CASSLMGQVNIQYF. The CDR3 nucleotides read TGTGCCAGCAGCTTGATGGGACAAGTAAACATTCAGTACTTC.

As regards this clone: At one end the junction does not follow the germline gene, possibly because of a read error. The chain uses TRBV15 and TRBJ1-2, with D possibly being TRBD1 (5 bases). The CDR3 is 13 residues long. The germline CDR1 and CDR2 sequences are LNHNV and YYDKDF (reference sequence). The CDR3 reads CATSGDSVYGYTF. DNA of the CDR3: TGTGCCACCAGCGGAGACAGCGTATATGGCTACACCTTC.

The chain has TRBV4-3 and TRBJ1-6; unclear D gene. Trimming pared 0 bases from V and 8 bases from J, leaving 11 bases between. The CDR3 loop spans 15 amino acids. In germline, CDR1 is LGHNA, CDR2 YSLEER. CDR3 region: CASSQDWRNDSPLHF. CDR3 nucleotides: TGCGCCAGCAGCCAAGACTGGAGGAACGATTCACCCCTCCACTTT.

The chain employs TRBV19 and TRBJ2-3, with D tentatively TRBD1 (6 bases). V dropped 0 bases and J dropped 2 bases, with 9 bases sitting between them. The CDR3 is 15 residues long. Looked up from germline, CDR1 is LNHDA and CDR2 is SQIVND (reference sequence). DNA of the CDR3: TGTGCCAGTAGTATAGACCCAGGGGCCACAGATACGCAGTATTTT. Translating gives CASSIDPGATDTQYF.

V and J are TRBV4-3 and TRBJ2-3, with a possible D match to TRBD1 (5 bases). CDR3 length: 16 amino acids. Looked up from germline, CDR1 is LGHNA and CDR2 is YSLEER. The ends were cut back, 0 bases at V and 1 base at J, with 11 bases in the middle. The CDR3 DNA follows: TGCGCCAGCAGCCAAGATCTAGGACAAGGCACAGATACGCAGTATTTT. It is translated as CASSQDLGQGTDTQYF.

A single count supports this clone. CDR3 residues: CAISETAGGDTQYF. CDR3 coding DNA: TGTGCCATCAGTGAGACAGCGGGGGGAGATACGCAGTATTTT. The V call is TRBV10-3, the J call TRBJ2-3, with 9 bases lining up with TRBD2. This CDR3 comprises 14 residues. The V gene end was trimmed by 2 bases and the J gene end by 5 bases; junction bases not matched to a gene: 2. CDR1 is ENHRY and CDR2 is SYGVKD in the germline V gene.

This chain joins TRBV7-8 and TRBJ2-7; perhaps TRBD2 as D (5 bases). Trimming pared 3 bases from V and 7 bases from J, leaving 16 bases between. Germline values: CDR1 SGHVS, CDR2 FQNEAQ. The CDR3 runs to 14 residues. In DNA, the CDR3 is TGTGCCAGCAGCTTTAGAGAGGGCTTCACAGAGCAGTACTTC. Protein product: CASSFREGFTEQYF. Based on the CDR3 plus reference TRBV7-8 and TRBJ2-7, the full variable domain is GAGVSQSPRYKVAKRGQDVALRCDPISGHVSLFWYQQALGQGPEFLTYFQNEAQLDKSGLPSDRFFAERPEGSVSTLKIQRTQQEDSAVYLCASSFREGFTEQYFGPGTRLTVT.

The chain joins TRBV5-1 to TRBJ2-2; 13 bases map to TRBD2. With 5 bases clipped from V and 5 bases from J, the junction kept 9 bases outside the gene matches. There are 17 residues in the CDR3. CDR1 SGHRS and CDR2 YFSETQ come from the germline V gene. The CDR3 nucleotides are TGCGCCAGCAGTTTTGAACTAGCGGGGGGGCGAACCGGGGAGCTGTTTTTT. Encoded protein: CASSFELAGGRTGELFF.

This sequence joins TRBV7-3 and TRBJ1-3; D ambiguous. V lost 2 bases to trimming and J lost 4 bases, with 12 bases between them. This CDR3 has 15 amino acids. Germline V gene sequence: CDR1 SGHTA, CDR2 FQGTGA. CDR3: CASSLAPAGGNTIYF. The CDR3 bases are TGTGCCAGCAGCTTAGCTCCTGCGGGAGGAAACACCATATATTTT.

The chain carries TRBV5-8 and TRBJ1-5; TRBD1 aligns across 7 bases. CDR1 and CDR2 (germline): SGHTS, YDEGEE. J lost 0 bases, V lost 4 bases, and 7 bases had no gene match. The CDR3 extends over 16 amino acids. The CDR3 region has the DNA TGTGCCAGCAGCCTGGGGACAGTCCCTAGCAATCAGCCCCAGCATTTT. Translation: CASSLGTVPSNQPQHF. The full variable domain, with the rest looked up from reference TRBV5-8 and TRBJ1-5, is EAGVTQSPTHLIKTRGQQATLRCSPISGHTSVYWYQQALGLGLQFLLWYDEGEERNRGNFPPRFSGRQFPNYSSELNVNALELEDSALYLCASSLGTVPSNQPQHFGDGTRLSIL.

The J gene is TRBJ2-1, the V gene TRBV9; 8 bases are shared with TRBD2. V dropped 0 bases and J dropped 5; count of bases not matched to a gene: 7. CDR1 and CDR2 (germline): SGDLS, YYNGEE. CDR3 length: 16 amino acids. CDR3: CASSVAAGGWDNEQFF. CDR3 coding DNA: TGTGCCAGCAGCGTAGCTGCGGGGGGTTGGGACAATGAGCAGTTCTTC. The complete variable domain, with remaining parts taken from reference TRBV9 and TRBJ2-1, reads DSGVTQTPKHLITATGQRVTLRCSPRSGDLSVYWYQQSLDQGLQFLIQYYNGEERAKGNILERFSAQQFPDLHSELNLSSLELGDSALYFCASSVAAGGWDNEQFFGPGTRLTVL.

The V gene is TRBV5-1, the J gene TRBJ1-2; 10 bases are shared with TRBD1. V was pared by 5 bases and J by 3 bases, with 4 bases of the junction left unmatched. This CDR3 region has 14 residues. Germline lookup yields CDR1 SGHRS and CDR2 YFSETQ. The CDR3 here is CASRQGQGDYGYTF. In DNA, the CDR3 is TGCGCCAGCAGACAAGGACAGGGGGACTATGGCTACACCTTC.

The chain is built from TRBV7-2 and TRBJ1-5; D not certain. V lost 0 bases to trimming and J lost 2 bases, with 11 bases between them. The CDR3 has 16 residues. Germline V gene data show CDR1 as SGHTA and CDR2 as FQGNSA. In nucleotides, the CDR3 is TGTGCCAGCAGCTTAGCTGGTTACGGAGGCAATCAGCCCCAGCATTTT. This sequence encodes CASSLAGYGGNQPQHF.